This is a list of T cell receptor beta chains from one sample in a study of early T cells in non-severe SARS-CoV-2 infection. TCRdb reprocessed the 5' RACE reads with MiXCR, giving one entry per CDR3 protein. The repertoire holds about 56,000 distinct CDR3 sequences, with roughly 16% as singletons. Sample: whole blood, taken at baseline. The receptors shown here come from an adult who was a healthcare worker with PCR-confirmed SARS-CoV-2 infection or an uninfected control (not recorded which). Each CDR3 is given with its conserved first and last residue. The D gene is left open where the match is weak. Clone size is not always given. Where it is, it says once, few, many or a class for expanded clones.

V gene: TRBV4-2
clone size: NA
J gene: TRBJ2-3
D gene: TRBD2
CDR3 DNA: TGTGCCAGCAGCCAGAACCCCCCTGGGACTAGCGGGGGGGGCACAGATACGCAGTATTTT
CDR3 protein: CASSQNPPGTSGGGTDTQYF

V gene: TRBV7-9
clone size: many
J gene: TRBJ2-1
D gene: TRBD1
CDR3 DNA: TGTGCCAGCAGCTCATCCCCCCGGGACAGGGCATCCAATGAGCAGTTCTTC
CDR3 protein: CASSSSPRDRASNEQFF

V gene: TRBV3-1
clone size: few
J gene: TRBJ1-2
D gene: TRBD1
CDR3 DNA: TGTGCCAGCAGCTTTCGGACAGGGGCCCTAAATGGCTACACCTTC
CDR3 protein: CASSFRTGALNGYTF

V gene: TRBV3-1
clone size: NA
J gene: TRBJ1-3
D gene: NA
CDR3 DNA: TGTGCCAGCAGCCAATTCCCCGGCGGCTCTGGAAACACCATATATTTT
CDR3 protein: CASSQFPGGSGNTIYF

V gene: TRBV7-2
clone size: many
J gene: TRBJ2-1
D gene: NA
CDR3 DNA: TGTGCCAGCAGCTCTAACAATGAGCAGTTCTTC
CDR3 protein: CASSSNNEQFF

V gene: TRBV6-5
clone size: NA
J gene: TRBJ1-2
D gene: NA
CDR3 DNA: TGTGCCAGCAGGGGGCAGAACTATGGCTACACCTTC
CDR3 protein: CASRGQNYGYTF

V gene: TRBV18
clone size: NA
J gene: TRBJ1-5
D gene: NA
CDR3 DNA: TGTGCCAGCTCGTCCGACAGATATAGCAATCAGCCCCAGCATTTT
CDR3 protein: CASSSDRYSNQPQHF

V gene: TRBV5-1
clone size: medium-sized
J gene: TRBJ2-6
D gene: TRBD1
CDR3 DNA: TGCGCCAGCAGCCAGACAGGGGCCATCTCTGGGGCCAACGTCCTGACTTTC
CDR3 protein: CASSQTGAISGANVLTF

V gene: TRBV18
clone size: medium-sized
J gene: TRBJ1-4
D gene: NA
CDR3 DNA: TGTGCCAGCTCACCCCTTGGCAGGGGAGACGAAAAACTGTTTTTT
CDR3 protein: CASSPLGRGDEKLFF

V gene: TRBV18
clone size: few
J gene: TRBJ1-3
D gene: NA
CDR3 DNA: TGTGCCAGCCAGGACAGACTCTCTGGAAACACCATATATTTT
CDR3 protein: CASQDRLSGNTIYF

V gene: TRBV12-3/TRBV12-4
clone size: NA
J gene: TRBJ2-1
D gene: NA
CDR3 DNA: TGTGCCAGCAGTCCCGATCCATACAATGAGCAGTTCTTC
CDR3 protein: CASSPDPYNEQFF

V gene: TRBV3-1
clone size: NA
J gene: TRBJ2-7
D gene: NA
CDR3 DNA: TGTGCCAGCAGCCTATACCAGCAGGGTGTTCTGTACTTC
CDR3 protein: CASSLYQQGVLYF

V gene: TRBV7-9
clone size: few
J gene: TRBJ2-7
D gene: NA
CDR3 DNA: TGTGCCAGCAGCTTCCGGGACACTTACGAGCAGTACTTC
CDR3 protein: CASSFRDTYEQYF

V gene: TRBV5-1
clone size: NA
J gene: TRBJ1-4
D gene: NA
CDR3 DNA: TGCGCCAGCAGCGACGACGGAGAAAAACTGTTTTTT
CDR3 protein: CASSDDGEKLFF

V gene: TRBV12-3/TRBV12-4
clone size: many
J gene: TRBJ2-1
D gene: TRBD1
CDR3 DNA: TGTGCCAGCATCAGGACAGGGGGCTATGAGCAGTTCTTC
CDR3 protein: CASIRTGGYEQFF

V gene: TRBV28
clone size: few
J gene: TRBJ2-5
D gene: NA
CDR3 DNA: TGTGCCAGCAGCCTCGGGGGGCGGGAGACCCAGTACTTC
CDR3 protein: CASSLGGRETQYF

V gene: TRBV6-4
clone size: NA
J gene: TRBJ2-2
D gene: TRBD1
CDR3 DNA: TGTGCCAGCAGTGAGGACAGGGACACCGGGGAGCTGTTTTTT
CDR3 protein: CASSEDRDTGELFF

V gene: TRBV5-6
clone size: few
J gene: TRBJ2-1
D gene: TRBD2
CDR3 DNA: TGTGCCAGCAGCGAGGGACTGGGGGGACTAGCGGACAATGAGCAGTTCTTC
CDR3 protein: CASSEGLGGLADNEQFF

V gene: TRBV20-1
clone size: NA
J gene: TRBJ2-7
D gene: TRBD1
CDR3 DNA: TGCAGTGCCCGGACAGGGTCCTACGAGCAGTACTTC
CDR3 protein: CSARTGSYEQYF

V gene: TRBV18
clone size: few
J gene: TRBJ2-3
D gene: TRBD2
CDR3 DNA: TGTGCCAGCTCACCAACTAGCGCCTTAGATACGCAGTATTTT
CDR3 protein: CASSPTSALDTQYF

V gene: TRBV29-1
clone size: few
J gene: TRBJ2-3
D gene: TRBD2
CDR3 DNA: TGCAGCGTCCTAGCGGGAGTGTGGCCAGATACGCAGTATTTT
CDR3 protein: CSVLAGVWPDTQYF

V gene: TRBV12-3/TRBV12-4
clone size: NA
J gene: TRBJ2-7
D gene: NA
CDR3 DNA: TGTGCCGCCGGGACACTTTACGAGCAGTACTTC
CDR3 protein: CAAGTLYEQYF